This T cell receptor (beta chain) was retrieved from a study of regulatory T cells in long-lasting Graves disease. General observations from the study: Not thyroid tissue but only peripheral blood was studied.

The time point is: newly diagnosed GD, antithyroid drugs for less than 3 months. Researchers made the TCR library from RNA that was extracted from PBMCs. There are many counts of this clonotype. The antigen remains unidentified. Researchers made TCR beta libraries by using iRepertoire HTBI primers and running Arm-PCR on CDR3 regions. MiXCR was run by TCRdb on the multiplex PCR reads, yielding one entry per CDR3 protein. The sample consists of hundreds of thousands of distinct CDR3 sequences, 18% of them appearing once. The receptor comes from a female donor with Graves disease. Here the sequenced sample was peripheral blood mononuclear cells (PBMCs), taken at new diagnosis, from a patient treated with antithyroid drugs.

The CDR3 DNA reads TGTGCCACAAAATGGGGGGAGTTACAGTTCTTC. Protein product: CATKWGELQFF. The genes are TRBV24-1 and TRBJ2-5; the D gene is possibly TRBD2 (6 bases). The last part of the DNA fits TRBJ2-1 better; the J call may be wrong. Germline loops: CDR1 KGHDR, CDR2 SFDVKD. CDR3 length: 11 amino acids.